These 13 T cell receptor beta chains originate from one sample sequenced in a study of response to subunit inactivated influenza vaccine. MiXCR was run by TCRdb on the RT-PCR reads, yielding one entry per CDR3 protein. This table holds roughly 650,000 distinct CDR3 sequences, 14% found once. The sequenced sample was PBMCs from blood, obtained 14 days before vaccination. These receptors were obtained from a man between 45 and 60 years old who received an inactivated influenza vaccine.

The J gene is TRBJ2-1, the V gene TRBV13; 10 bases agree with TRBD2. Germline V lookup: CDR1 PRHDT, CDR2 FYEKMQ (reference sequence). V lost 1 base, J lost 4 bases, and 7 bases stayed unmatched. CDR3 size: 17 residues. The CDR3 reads CASSLESSGGLYNEQFF. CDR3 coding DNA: TGTGCCAGCAGCTTAGAGTCTAGCGGGGGCCTGTACAATGAGCAGTTCTTC.

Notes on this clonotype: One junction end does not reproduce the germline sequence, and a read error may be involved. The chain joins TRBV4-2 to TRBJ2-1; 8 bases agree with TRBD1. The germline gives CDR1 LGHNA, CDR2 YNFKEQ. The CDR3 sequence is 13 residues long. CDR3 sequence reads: CSSSQRTGNEQFF. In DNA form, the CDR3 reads TGTTCCAGCAGCCAACGGACAGGGAATGAGCAGTTCTTC.

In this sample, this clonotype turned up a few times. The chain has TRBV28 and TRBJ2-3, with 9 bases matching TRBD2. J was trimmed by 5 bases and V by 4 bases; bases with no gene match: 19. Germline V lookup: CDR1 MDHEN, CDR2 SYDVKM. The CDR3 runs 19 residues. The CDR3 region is CASSSAGAGGPFGKDTQYF. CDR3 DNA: TGTGCCAGCAGTTCTGCAGGGGCGGGAGGGCCTTTTGGAAAAGATACGCAGTATTTT.

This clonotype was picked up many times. This chain's CDR3 is CSARRSTGRNEKLFF. CDR3 bases: TGCAGTGCTAGAAGATCGACAGGGCGTAATGAAAAACTGTTTTTT. This chain links TRBV20-1 with TRBJ1-4, with 7 bases that match TRBD1. Losses at the gene ends were 2 bases for V and 4 bases for J; bases not matched to a gene: 7. The CDR3 sequence is 15 residues long. Germline loops: CDR1 DFQATT, CDR2 SNEGSKA (reference sequence).

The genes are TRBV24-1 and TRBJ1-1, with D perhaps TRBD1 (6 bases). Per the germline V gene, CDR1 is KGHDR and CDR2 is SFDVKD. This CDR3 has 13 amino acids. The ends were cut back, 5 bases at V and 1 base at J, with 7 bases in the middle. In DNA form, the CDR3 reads TGTGCCACCAGTGGACAGGAGAACACTGAAGCTTTCTTT. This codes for CATSGQENTEAFF.

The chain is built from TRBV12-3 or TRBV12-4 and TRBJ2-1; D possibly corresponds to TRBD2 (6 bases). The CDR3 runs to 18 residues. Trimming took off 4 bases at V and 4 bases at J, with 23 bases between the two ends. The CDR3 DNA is TGTGCCAGCAGTTCAACACGCGGACTACCTGTCCGTTACAATGAGCAGTTCTTC. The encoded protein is CASSSTRGLPVRYNEQFF.

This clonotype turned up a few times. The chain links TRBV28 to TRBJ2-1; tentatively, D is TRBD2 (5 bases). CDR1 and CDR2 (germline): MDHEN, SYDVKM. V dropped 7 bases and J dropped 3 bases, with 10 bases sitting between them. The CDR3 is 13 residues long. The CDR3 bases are TGTGCCAGCAATTTCGGGGTCTACAATGAGCAGTTCTTC. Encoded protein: CASNFGVYNEQFF.

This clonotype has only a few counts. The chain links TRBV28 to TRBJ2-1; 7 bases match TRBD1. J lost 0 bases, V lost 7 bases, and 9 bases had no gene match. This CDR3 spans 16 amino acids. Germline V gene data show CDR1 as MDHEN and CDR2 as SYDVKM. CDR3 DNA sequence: TGTGCCAGCAACATACTACAGGGGAGCTCCTACAATGAGCAGTTCTTC. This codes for CASNILQGSSYNEQFF.

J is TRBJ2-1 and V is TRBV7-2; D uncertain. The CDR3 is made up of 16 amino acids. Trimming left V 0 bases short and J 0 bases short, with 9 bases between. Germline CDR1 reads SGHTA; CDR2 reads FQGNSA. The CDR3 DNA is TGTGCCAGCAGCTTAGCTAGCTTGAGCTCCTACAATGAGCAGTTCTTC. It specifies CASSLASLSSYNEQFF.

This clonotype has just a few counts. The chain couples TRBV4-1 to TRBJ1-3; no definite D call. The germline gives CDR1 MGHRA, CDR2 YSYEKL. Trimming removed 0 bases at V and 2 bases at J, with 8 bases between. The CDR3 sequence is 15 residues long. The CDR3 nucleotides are TGCGCCAGCAGCCAAGATTTCGCTCCTGGAAACACCATATATTTT. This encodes CASSQDFAPGNTIYF.

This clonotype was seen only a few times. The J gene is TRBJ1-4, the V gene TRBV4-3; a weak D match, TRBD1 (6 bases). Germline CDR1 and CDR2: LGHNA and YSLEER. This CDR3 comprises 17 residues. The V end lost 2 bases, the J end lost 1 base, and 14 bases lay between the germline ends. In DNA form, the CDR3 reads TGCGCCAGCAGCCAATTGACCGGGGGGCTAACTAATGAAAAACTGTTTTTT. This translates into CASSQLTGGLTNEKLFF.

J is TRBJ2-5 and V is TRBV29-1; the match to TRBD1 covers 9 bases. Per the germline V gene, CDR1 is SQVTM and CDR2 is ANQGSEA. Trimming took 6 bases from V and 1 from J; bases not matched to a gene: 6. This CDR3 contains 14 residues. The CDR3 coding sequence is TGCAGCGTCGAGGCGGACAGGGGCCAAGAGACCCAGTACTTC. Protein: CSVEADRGQETQYF.

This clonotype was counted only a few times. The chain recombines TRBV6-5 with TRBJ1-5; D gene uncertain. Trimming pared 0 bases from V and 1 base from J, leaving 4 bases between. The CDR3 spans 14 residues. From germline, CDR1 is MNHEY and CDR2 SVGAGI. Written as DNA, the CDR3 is TGTGCCAGCAGTTACTCCAGAAGCAATCAGCCCCAGCATTTT. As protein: CASSYSRSNQPQHF.